Here is one T cell receptor (beta chain) with its context. No antigen is known for it. It was with a sample-barcoded 5' primer and a J-beta primer mix that a second PCR of roughly 7 to 12 cycles was run. TCRdb re-called the 5' RACE reads through MiXCR, storing one row per CDR3 protein. This table has about 730,000 distinct CDR3 sequences, roughly 41% appearing once. The data originate from a study of blood T cells in healthy people across ages. General study findings and limits: Roughly linear declines in TCR beta diversity per million T cells occurred with age.

What was sequenced was blood. This TCR derives from a woman aged 60-75 years in good health.

The CDR3 nucleotides are TGTGCCAGCAGTTCCTGGGACAGGGGCCACGAGCAGTACTTC. Encoded protein: CASSSWDRGHEQYF. The J gene is TRBJ2-4, the V gene TRBV12-3 or TRBV12-4; 10 bases map to TRBD1. The J call may be wrong; the DNA end is better matched by TRBJ2-7. The CDR3 consists of 14 residues.